A single T cell receptor beta chain is shown here with its context. The sample originates from a study of blood T cell repertoires in COVID-19. Study summary: Sites in the United States, Italy and Spain provided acute and convalescent COVID-19 samples. PBMCs, B-cell-depleted T cells, or T cells provided the cDNA or gDNA that made up the material.

The ends lost 2 bases at V and 5 bases at J; junction bases unmatched: 1. The CDR3 is 14 amino acids. Germline V gene sequence: CDR1 ENHRY, CDR2 SYGVKD. Original methodology: Reference gene primer amplification gave nucleated cell count estimates. Assay used: immunoSEQ multiplex PCR; TCRdb lists only in-frame clones, some missing. V and J calls and clone size are copied from that table; D and trimming were computed from the DNA. Of more than 150,000 clones listed, approximately 86% are singletons. The material sequenced was peripheral blood. The rearrangement links TRBV10-3 to TRBJ2-3; 10 nucleotides line up with TRBD2. The sequence was collected from a woman over 75 with acute or convalescent COVID-19. CDR3 region: CAISEASGGDTQYF. The CDR3 coding sequence is TGTGCCATCAGTGAGGCTAGCGGGGGAGATACGCAGTATTTT.